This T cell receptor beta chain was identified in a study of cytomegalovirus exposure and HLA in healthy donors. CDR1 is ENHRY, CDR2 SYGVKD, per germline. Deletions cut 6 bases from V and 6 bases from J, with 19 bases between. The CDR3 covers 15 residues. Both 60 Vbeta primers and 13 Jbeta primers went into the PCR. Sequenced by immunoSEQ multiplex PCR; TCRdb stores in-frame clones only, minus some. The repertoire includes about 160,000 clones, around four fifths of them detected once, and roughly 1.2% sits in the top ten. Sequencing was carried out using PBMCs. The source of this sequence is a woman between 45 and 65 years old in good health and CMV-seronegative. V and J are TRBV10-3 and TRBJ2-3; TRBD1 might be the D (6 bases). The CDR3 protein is CAIRVSGADADTQYF. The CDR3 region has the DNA TGTGCCATCAGGGTTTCAGGGGCGGATGCGGATACGCAGTATTTT.